The 14 T cell receptor beta chains below come from one sample, sequenced in a study of blood T cell repertoires in COVID-19 (TCRdb year 2020). Libraries were prepared through the immunoSEQ multiplex PCR assay. The source is immuneACCESS, and TCRdb retained only in-frame sequences with V and J called. Part of the clones is not carried over; for the studies checked, unresolved V genes explain less than half of this, and the remainder is unexplained. The sample profile shows about 280,000 clones; roughly 90% of them were found once. About 0.94% of the sample belongs to the ten largest clones. Sequencing was carried out using peripheral blood. These receptors all stem from a woman in her thirties or forties who had recovered from COVID-19.

The chain has TRBV5-6 and TRBJ2-5, with TRBD1 matching over 8 bases. There are 14 residues in the CDR3. Germline CDR1 SGHDT, CDR2 YYEEEE. V lost 4 bases, J lost 5 bases, and 7 bases stayed unmatched. The CDR3, as DNA: TGTGCCAGCAGCGAGGACAGGGACGGGGAGACCCAGTACTTC. Translated, it gives CASSEDRDGETQYF. Combining the CDR3 with reference TRBV5-6 and TRBJ2-5 gives the whole variable domain DAGVTQSPTHLIKTRGQQVTLRCSPKSGHDTVSWYQQALGQGPQFIFQYYEEEERQRGNFPDRFSGHQFPNYSSELNVNALLLGDSALYLCASSEDRDGETQYFGPGTRLLVL.

CDR3 sequence (DNA): TGTGCCAGCAGCAAAAGGCGACAGGGACGAGGTGGAAGGCCCCAGCATTTT. Encoded protein: CASSKRRQGRGGRPQHF. V usage is TRBV21-1 and J usage is TRBJ1-5; the D call in the table, TRBD1, was not verified against the DNA. TRBV21-1 is an annotated pseudogene. The CDR3 loop spans 17 amino acids.

The chain uses TRBV30 and TRBJ2-1; D is unresolved. Looked up from germline, CDR1 is GTSNPN and CDR2 is SVGIG (reference sequence). This CDR3 is built from 11 residues. With 1 base removed from V and 4 bases from J, the gap between germline ends came to 2 bases. DNA for the CDR3: TGTGCCTGGAGTGCATACAATGAGCAGTTCTTC. Its translation: CAWSAYNEQFF.

V and J are TRBV19 and TRBJ2-7; a weak D match, TRBD2 (6 bases). V lost 3 bases and J lost 5, with 23 bases in between. CDR3 length: 17 amino acids. Germline CDR1 LNHDA, CDR2 SQIVND (reference sequence). CDR3 loop: CASSIWPPAGRVHEQYF. CDR3 sequence (DNA): TGTGCCAGTAGTATTTGGCCCCCGGCGGGACGCGTCCACGAGCAGTACTTC. Filled out from reference TRBV19 and TRBJ2-7, the complete variable domain reads DGGITQSPKYLFRKEGQNVTLSCEQNLNHDAMYWYRQDPGQGLRLIYYSQIVNDFQKGDIAEGYSVSREKKESFPLTVTSAQKNPTAFYLCASSIWPPAGRVHEQYFGPGTRLTVT.

This clone was found a few times. Other DNA sequences of this sample code for an identical CDR3. The rearrangement joins TRBV27 to TRBJ2-1; TRBD2 matches at 10 bases. V dropped 2 bases and J dropped 3; count of bases not matched to a gene: 10. CDR1 and CDR2 from the germline V gene are MNHEY and SMNVEV (reference sequence). The CDR3 is made up of 18 amino acids. CDR3 region: CASSLRGLAPSSYNEQFF. The CDR3 DNA reads TGTGCCAGCAGTTTAAGGGGACTAGCGCCGTCAAGCTACAATGAGCAGTTCTTC.

The CDR3 sequence is CASSQASPGLAANNEQFF. CDR3 coding DNA: TGTGCCAGCAGCCAAGCCTCCCCGGGACTAGCGGCTAACAATGAGCAGTTCTTC. The J gene is TRBJ2-1, the V gene TRBV3-1 (or the pseudogene TRBV3-2), with 11 positions matching TRBD2. The length of the CDR3 is 18 residues. V lost 1 base to trimming and J lost 5 bases; unmatched junction nucleotides: 10. Germline-derived CDR1 and CDR2 are LGHDT and YNNKEL (reference sequence).

The V gene is TRBV11-2, the J gene TRBJ2-2; possibly TRBD2 for D (7 bases). V gave up 4 bases and J gave up 4 bases, with 22 bases separating them. Looked up from germline, CDR1 is SGHAT and CDR2 is FQNNGV. The CDR3 has 18 residues. Here the CDR3 reads CASSSGGAREDGTGELFF. The CDR3 DNA reads TGTGCCAGCAGCTCGGGGGGCGCACGGGAGGATGGCACCGGGGAGCTGTTTTTT.

The J gene is TRBJ2-1, the V gene TRBV5-4; 8 bases match TRBD2. J was trimmed by 0 bases and V by 4 bases; bases with no gene match: 6. Looked up from germline, CDR1 is SGHNT and CDR2 is YYREEE (reference sequence). CDR3 length: 16 amino acids. CDR3 coding DNA: TGTGCCAGCAGCGTTAGCGGGGCGACCTCCTACAATGAGCAGTTCTTC. Translating gives CASSVSGATSYNEQFF.

The J gene is TRBJ2-1, the V gene TRBV3-1 (or the pseudogene TRBV3-2); D remains unclear. CDR3 length: 13 residues. V was pared by 3 bases and J by 9 bases, with 12 bases between. Germline assignment: CDR1 LGHDT and CDR2 YNNKEL (reference sequence). The chain's CDR3 is CASSQSAGGEQFF. The CDR3 DNA reads TGTGCCAGCAGCCAGTCAGCCGGCGGTGAGCAGTTCTTC.

V and J are TRBV4-1 and TRBJ1-1, with unresolved D. V shed 3 bases and J shed 4 bases, with 12 bases lying between them. CDR3 length equals 14 residues. CDR1 and CDR2 from the germline V gene are MGHRA and YSYEKL. CDR3 in amino acids: CASSHVGNFTEAFF. CDR3 sequence (DNA): TGCGCCAGCAGCCACGTGGGCAACTTCACTGAAGCTTTCTTT.

This chain links TRBV7-9 with TRBJ1-3; D is uncertain. Trimming stripped 6 bases from V and 0 bases from J, with 6 bases between. This CDR3 is built from 13 residues. CDR1 is SEHNR, CDR2 FQNEAQ, per germline (reference sequence). The DNA of the CDR3 is TGTGCCAGCAGACTCGGCTCTGGAAACACCATATATTTT. This encodes CASRLGSGNTIYF.

V is TRBV2 and J is TRBJ2-3, with 9 nucleotides matching TRBD2. The CDR3 consists of 13 residues. Trimming cost V 4 bases and J 4 bases; bases outside gene matches: 0. Germline values: CDR1 SNHLY, CDR2 FYNNEI. DNA for the CDR3: TGTGCCAGCAGTGGACTAGCGGCAGATACGCAGTATTTT. Its protein is CASSGLAADTQYF.

The chain links TRBV29-1 to TRBJ1-3; D gene uncertain. V was shortened by 5 bases and J by 0 bases, with 11 bases between the two germline ends. Germline CDR1 reads SQVTM; CDR2 reads ANQGSEA. The CDR3 covers 14 residues. The CDR3 loop reads CSVWTGFSGNTIYF. DNA for the CDR3: TGCAGCGTTTGGACGGGGTTCTCTGGAAACACCATATATTTT. Looking up the rest from reference TRBV29-1 and TRBJ1-3 gives the full variable domain: SAVISQKPSRDICQRGTSLTIQCQVDSQVTMMFWYRQQPGQSLTLIATANQGSEATYESGFVIDKFPISRPNLTFSTLTVSNMSPEDSSIYLCSVWTGFSGNTIYFGEGSWLTVV.

The gene calls are TRBV15 and TRBJ1-1, with D possibly TRBD1 on 5 matching bases. The CDR3 is 16 residues long. V lost 0 bases, J lost 5 bases, and 16 bases lay in between. From germline, CDR1 is LNHNV and CDR2 YYDKDF (reference sequence). The CDR3 loop reads CATSRDFGQGGTEAFF. CDR3 in DNA: TGTGCCACCAGCAGAGATTTTGGGCAGGGAGGAACTGAAGCTTTCTTT.